These 25 T cell receptor beta chains were sequenced from one sample in a study of blood T cell repertoires in COVID-19. Some clones are missing from TCRdb's copy, which holds only in-frame ones; the method was immunoSEQ multiplex PCR. This table has around 25,000 clones, around nine tenths appearing once. Sample: peripheral blood. The receptors shown here come from a man aged 45-65 years with active COVID-19.

This clone was found a few times. The chain carries TRBV30 and TRBJ1-4; 12 bases agree with TRBD1. Germline V gene lookup returns CDR1 GTSNPN and CDR2 SVGIG (reference sequence). The CDR3 length is 16 residues. The junction had 8 bases not matched to a gene; V was cut back by 2 bases and J by 7 bases. DNA of the CDR3: TGTGCCTGGAGTTTTCTGGGACAGGGGGCGAGTGAAAAACTGTTTTTT. Translating it yields CAWSFLGQGASEKLFF.

V gene TRBV7-2 combines with J gene TRBJ2-5; TRBD1 might be the D (5 bases). The germline V gene encodes CDR1 SGHTA and CDR2 FQGNSA. Trimming stripped 1 base from V and 4 bases from J, with 16 bases between. The CDR3 consists of 16 residues. The CDR3 nucleotides read TGTGCCAGCAGCTTAGTTAGGGGCAGGAGTATAGAGACCCAGTACTTC. Translated, it gives CASSLVRGRSIETQYF.

The V call is TRBV4-2, the J call TRBJ2-2; 13 bases are a match to TRBD2. The CDR3 is 16 amino acids. Germline V gene sequence: CDR1 LGHNA, CDR2 YNFKEQ. V shed 4 bases, J shed 7 bases, and the junction held 6 bases outside the gene matches. Written as DNA, the CDR3 is TGTGCCAGCAGCCGGACTAGCGGGAGCTGGGGCGGGGAGCTGTTTTTT. It encodes CASSRTSGSWGGELFF.

The J gene is TRBJ2-1, the V gene TRBV7-2; D not certain. CDR1 is SGHTA and CDR2 is FQGNSA in the germline V gene. Between the trimmed V and J ends, which lost 5 bases and 0 bases, there was a span of 11 bases. This CDR3 is 15 amino acids long. The CDR3 nucleotides are TGTGCCAGCAGCCAAGACTTTAACTCCTACAATGAGCAGTTCTTC. It yields the protein CASSQDFNSYNEQFF.

The chain is built from TRBV18 and TRBJ2-7; no firm D call. V lost 3 bases to trimming and J lost 4 bases, with 10 bases between them. The CDR3 spans 13 residues. Germline CDR1 is KGHSH and CDR2 is LQKENI. The CDR3 protein is CASSPLGLYEQYF. The CDR3 bases are TGTGCCAGCTCACCCCTGGGCTTGTACGAGCAGTACTTC. Drawing the rest from reference TRBV18 and TRBJ2-7, the complete variable domain is NAGVMQNPRHLVRRRGQEARLRCSPMKGHSHVYWYRQLPEEGLKFMVYLQKENIIDESGMPKERFSAEFPKEGPSILRIQQVVRGDSAAYFCASSPLGLYEQYFGPGTRLTVT.

The genes are TRBV19 and TRBJ1-5, with 9 nucleotides matching TRBD1. This CDR3 region has 17 residues. The germline V gene encodes CDR1 LNHDA and CDR2 SQIVND (reference sequence). Trimming cost V 7 bases and J 2 bases; bases outside gene matches: 12. The CDR3 region is CASKSGQGIRGNQPQHF. The CDR3 DNA is TGTGCCAGTAAATCGGGACAGGGCATTAGGGGCAATCAGCCCCAGCATTTT.

The rearrangement uses TRBV5-1 and TRBJ1-1, with D possibly matching TRBD1 (6 bases). CDR3 size: 14 residues. Per the germline V gene, CDR1 is SGHRS and CDR2 is YFSETQ. Trimming shortened V by 4 bases and J by 1 base, and 11 bases separated the two germline ends. In nucleotides, the CDR3 is TGCGCCAGCAGCGTAGGGGGACCGAACACTGAAGCTTTCTTT. Residues: CASSVGGPNTEAFF.

The genes are TRBV7-3 and TRBJ2-1, with D perhaps TRBD1 (7 bases). The germline V and J ends were trimmed by 1 base and 1 base, with 11 bases remaining between them. Germline V gene lookup returns CDR1 SGHTA and CDR2 FQGTGA. The CDR3 is 16 amino acids. CDR3 amino acids: CASSLIAGGSYNEQFF. The CDR3 bases are TGTGCCAGCAGCTTAATAGCAGGGGGGTCCTACAATGAGCAGTTCTTC.

The chain carries TRBV7-3 and TRBJ1-1; D is unresolved. V was clipped by 5 bases and J by 4 bases, with 11 bases between them. Germline-derived CDR1 and CDR2 are SGHTA and FQGTGA. The CDR3 consists of 13 residues. The DNA of the CDR3 is TGTGCCAGCAGCCCAACACGGGGCACTGAAGCTTTCTTT. It translates to CASSPTRGTEAFF.

The chain has TRBV6-2 or TRBV6-3 and TRBJ2-7, with a tentative D call TRBD2 (6 bases). CDR3 length equals 13 residues. V was cut by 3 bases and J by 2 bases, with 8 bases left in between. CDR1 and CDR2 (germline): MNHEY, SVGEGT. In DNA form, the CDR3 reads TGTGCCAGCAGTTATCGGACTACCTACGAGCAGTACTTC. Amino acids: CASSYRTTYEQYF.

There are a few counts of this clone. The rearrangement joins TRBV4-2 to TRBJ2-2; D unresolved. The CDR3 length is 15 residues. Germline CDR1 LGHNA, CDR2 YNFKEQ. Trimming stripped 1 base from V and 4 bases from J, with 10 bases between. The CDR3 coding sequence is TGTGCCAGCAGCCAAGGTGTTGAGGTCACCGGGGAGCTGTTTTTT. Translated, it gives CASSQGVEVTGELFF.

The CDR3 DNA sequence: TGTGCCAGTATCGGACAGGGCGGTAGAGATACGCAGTATTTT. Encoded protein: CASIGQGGRDTQYF. This chain uses TRBV19 with TRBJ2-3, with 8 bases fitting TRBD1. The CDR3 is 14 amino acids. Germline V gives CDR1 LNHDA, CDR2 SQIVND (reference sequence). Trimming took 7 bases from V and 5 from J; bases not matched to a gene: 8.

The chain recombines TRBV7-3 with TRBJ2-3; 9 bases agree with TRBD1. V lost 4 bases, J lost 1 base, and 6 bases stayed unmatched. Germline CDR1 and CDR2: SGHTA and FQGTGA. The CDR3 runs 16 residues. Written as DNA, the CDR3 is TGTGCCAGCAGCTCAAACAGGGGGCAGGGCACAGATACGCAGTATTTT. Translating it yields CASSSNRGQGTDTQYF.

The V and J genes are TRBV24-1 and TRBJ2-1; 12 bases match TRBD2. The CDR3 is 16 residues long. CDR1 is KGHDR, CDR2 SFDVKD, per germline. The ends lost 3 bases at V and 7 bases at J; junction bases unmatched: 6. The CDR3 bases are TGTGCCACCAGTGATCCGACTAGCGGGGGCCCAAATGAGCAGTTCTTC. Its translation: CATSDPTSGGPNEQFF.

The chain uses TRBV19 and TRBJ1-1; 7 positions match TRBD1. V trimming: 5 bases; J trimming: 5 bases; junction bases outside the gene matches: 11. CDR1 is LNHDA, CDR2 SQIVND, per germline (reference sequence). The CDR3 consists of 15 residues. CDR3 coding DNA: TGTGCCAGTAGTTCGATCACAGGGGTTTTTACTGAAGCTTTCTTT. As protein: CASSSITGVFTEAFF.

V and J are TRBV27 and TRBJ2-7, with D unclear. V shed 8 bases and J shed 0 bases, with 8 bases lying between them. This CDR3 comprises 12 residues. The germline V gene has CDR1 MNHEY and CDR2 SMNVEV (reference sequence). CDR3 nucleotide sequence: TGTGCCAGCTCAACAAGCTCCTACGAGCAGTACTTC. Amino acid sequence: CASSTSSYEQYF.

The rearrangement joins TRBV5-1 to TRBJ2-3; TRBD2 matches 9 bases. CDR1 SGHRS and CDR2 YFSETQ come from the germline V gene. V dropped 1 base and J dropped 3; count of bases not matched to a gene: 6. The CDR3 has 16 amino acids. CDR3 loop: CASSLYLAGITDTQYF. CDR3 in DNA: TGCGCCAGCAGCTTGTATCTAGCGGGGATAACAGATACGCAGTATTTT. Full variable domain (remainder filled in from reference TRBV5-1 and TRBJ2-3): KAGVTQTPRYLIKTRGQQVTLSCSPISGHRSVSWYQQTPGQGLQFLFEYFSETQRNKGNFPGRFSGRQFSNSRSEMNVSTLELGDSALYLCASSLYLAGITDTQYFGPGTRLTVL.

This sequence joins TRBV4-3 and TRBJ1-1; 9 bases are shared with TRBD1. The junction had 9 bases not matched to a gene; V was cut back by 3 bases and J by 4 bases. Germline V CDR1 and CDR2: LGHNA, YSLEER. This CDR3 is 16 amino acids long. In DNA, the CDR3 is TGCGCCAGCAGCCATGCTTCGGGACAGGGAGGCACTGAAGCTTTCTTT. It encodes CASSHASGQGGTEAFF.

The chain joins TRBV6-2 or TRBV6-3 to TRBJ2-1; D is perhaps TRBD2 (5 bases). The CDR3 extends over 16 amino acids. The ends were cut back, 3 bases at V and 0 bases at J, with 12 bases in the middle. Germline V gives CDR1 MNHEY, CDR2 SVGEGT. Here the CDR3 reads CASSYLPGSSYNEQFF. DNA for the CDR3: TGTGCCAGCAGTTATTTGCCGGGAAGCTCCTACAATGAGCAGTTCTTC.

This chain connects TRBV6-4 to TRBJ2-3; tentative D call: TRBD1 (6 bases). V lost 4 bases, J lost 2 bases, and 16 bases lay in between. The CDR3 totals 16 residues. CDR1 is MRHNA, CDR2 SNTAGT, per germline. CDR3 in DNA: TGTGCCAGCAGTGGTACAGGGAACCGTGACACAGATACGCAGTATTTT. It is translated as CASSGTGNRDTDTQYF.

Only a few counts were recorded for this clone. This chain links TRBV2 with TRBJ2-7; 9 bases are a match to TRBD2. The CDR3 loop spans 14 amino acids. Germline V gene data show CDR1 as SNHLY and CDR2 as FYNNEI. V dropped 2 bases and J dropped 2; count of bases not matched to a gene: 1. This CDR3 is CASSESGGTYEQYF. CDR3 in DNA: TGTGCCAGCAGTGAAAGCGGGGGGACCTACGAGCAGTACTTC. The full variable domain, in which reference TRBV2 and TRBJ2-7 provide the parts outside the CDR3, is EPEVTQTPSHQVTQMGQEVILRCVPISNHLYFYWYRQILGQKVEFLVSFYNNEISEKSEIFDDQFSVERPDGSNFTLKIRSTKLEDSAMYFCASSESGGTYEQYFGPGTRLTVT.

The CDR3, as DNA: TGTGCCAGCAGCGAGCAGGGAAGCACAGATACGCAGTATTTT. Translating gives CASSEQGSTDTQYF. The V and J genes are TRBV7-9 and TRBJ2-3; TRBD1 might be the D (5 bases). Between the trimmed V and J ends, which lost 5 bases and 0 bases, there was a span of 9 bases. The CDR3 runs to 14 residues. Germline lookup yields CDR1 SEHNR and CDR2 FQNEAQ (reference sequence).

The V and J genes are TRBV9 and TRBJ2-4; 9 bases align to TRBD1. The CDR3 has 16 residues. The J segment lost 6 bases and the V segment lost 3 bases, leaving 10 bases of the junction unmatched. CDR1 is SGDLS, CDR2 YYNGEE, per germline. The CDR3 loop is CASSAIQGAGLNIQYF. The CDR3 nucleotides read TGTGCCAGCAGCGCCATACAGGGGGCAGGATTAAACATTCAGTACTTC.

This chain uses TRBV19 with TRBJ2-4; D may be TRBD2 (6 bases). This CDR3 has 18 residues. Trimming left V 6 bases short and J 0 bases short, with 21 bases between. From germline, CDR1 is LNHDA and CDR2 SQIVND (reference sequence). CDR3 residues: CASSRRATQILAKNIQYF. The CDR3 DNA follows: TGTGCCAGTAGCCGGAGGGCGACTCAAATACTAGCCAAAAACATTCAGTACTTC.

This clone was seen a single time. The chain has TRBV3-1 (or the pseudogene TRBV3-2) and TRBJ2-7; D is uncertain. This CDR3 region has 13 residues. Germline CDR1 reads LGHDT; CDR2 reads YNNKEL (reference sequence). Trimming pared 0 bases from V and 6 bases from J, leaving 9 bases between. The chain's CDR3 is CASSQDKRIEQYF. As DNA, the CDR3 is TGTGCCAGCAGCCAAGATAAGAGAATCGAGCAGTACTTC.